This T cell receptor beta chain was retrieved from a study of cytomegalovirus exposure and HLA in healthy donors. Primers: 60 Vbeta forward and 13 Jbeta reverse. Profiling relied on immunoSEQ multiplex PCR, and the TCRdb table lists in-frame clones only, not all of them. The sample carries around 99,000 clones, over 75% recorded once. Study results and limitations: An analysis done earlier found most TCR beta V segments productive about 90% or about 30% of the time.

This clone has only one observation. The antigen is not known. Donors were ostensibly healthy at sampling, although undocumented immune exposures were probable. This CDR3 is built from 13 residues. V lost 4 bases to trimming and J lost 5 bases, with 11 bases between them. CDR1 is GTSNPN, CDR2 SVGIG, per germline (reference sequence). The sample comprised PBMCs. This chain joins TRBV30 and TRBJ2-2; D call uncertain. The TCR sequence derives from a man aged 35 to 55 in good health and CMV-seronegative. Here the CDR3 reads CAWKEIPTGELFF. CDR3 coding DNA: TGTGCCTGGAAAGAGATACCGACCGGGGAGCTGTTTTTT.